One and the same sample provided the 8 T cell receptor beta chains below, sequenced in a study of cytomegalovirus exposure and HLA in healthy donors. Sequencing was performed with immunoSEQ multiplex PCR; in TCRdb, only in-frame clones are kept and a portion is missing. The top ten hold roughly 4.5% of the sample, which has 140,000 or so clones, roughly 87% seen once. The material sequenced was PBMCs. The receptors here all came from a man aged 18-30 years in good health and CMV-seropositive.

This chain joins TRBV7-9 and TRBJ1-3; no definite D call. Trimming stripped 5 bases from V and 0 bases from J, with 11 bases between. Germline CDR1 is SEHNR and CDR2 is FQNEAQ (reference sequence). This CDR3 contains 15 residues. In DNA, the CDR3 is TGTGCCAGCAGCCCTAGCGGTTACTCTGGAAACACCATATATTTT. Its protein product is CASSPSGYSGNTIYF.

This chain links TRBV20-1 with TRBJ2-5, with D tentatively TRBD1 (6 bases). The CDR3 has 11 amino acids. Germline CDR1 and CDR2: DFQATT and SNEGSKA (reference sequence). Trimming shortened V by 4 bases and J by 5 bases, and 8 bases separated the two germline ends. In nucleotides, the CDR3 is TGCAGTGCTACTCAGGGGGAGACCCAGTACTTC. This gives the protein CSATQGETQYF.

The genes are TRBV6-6 and TRBJ2-7; 8 positions agree with TRBD1. V was pared by 4 bases and J by 6 bases, with 5 bases of the junction left unmatched. The CDR3 runs to 13 residues. Per the germline V gene, CDR1 is MNHNY and CDR2 is SVGAGI (reference sequence). The CDR3 reads CASSWDRWSEQYF. The DNA for the CDR3 is TGTGCCAGCAGTTGGGACAGGTGGAGCGAGCAGTACTTC.

This chain links TRBV5-1 with TRBJ2-2, with 9 bases that match TRBD2. This CDR3 spans 17 amino acids. Trimming cost V 3 bases and J 3 bases; bases outside gene matches: 9. Germline V gives CDR1 SGHRS, CDR2 YFSETQ. The CDR3 protein is CASSSPPLAGDTGELFF. The CDR3 nucleotides read TGCGCCAGCAGCTCTCCCCCTTTAGCGGGAGACACCGGGGAGCTGTTTTTT. The full variable domain, in which reference TRBV5-1 and TRBJ2-2 provide the parts outside the CDR3, is KAGVTQTPRYLIKTRGQQVTLSCSPISGHRSVSWYQQTPGQGLQFLFEYFSETQRNKGNFPGRFSGRQFSNSRSEMNVSTLELGDSALYLCASSSPPLAGDTGELFFGEGSRLTVL.

The chain is built from TRBV4-1 and TRBJ2-1, with 7 bases lining up with TRBD2. Per the germline V gene, CDR1 is MGHRA and CDR2 is YSYEKL. V was clipped by 4 bases and J by 4 bases; unmatched bases: 7. The CDR3 has 15 residues. CDR3 region: CASSRTGTTYNEQFF. In nucleotides, the CDR3 is TGCGCCAGCAGCCGCACCGGGACTACTTACAATGAGCAGTTCTTC.

The chain carries TRBV5-1 and TRBJ1-2, with D unclear. Germline V CDR1 and CDR2: SGHRS, YFSETQ. The V and J ends lost 4 bases and 6 bases respectively, with 16 bases between them. This CDR3 spans 14 amino acids. CDR3 loop: CASSMDGHGDGYTF. As DNA, the CDR3 is TGCGCCAGCAGCATGGACGGCCACGGGGATGGCTACACCTTC.

The genes are TRBV10-3 and TRBJ1-1; no firm D call. Trimming pared 8 bases from V and 2 bases from J, leaving 6 bases between. Germline V gives CDR1 ENHRY, CDR2 SYGVKD. The CDR3 has 11 residues. CDR3 residues: CAILANTEAFF. CDR3 in DNA: TGTGCCATCCTGGCCAACACTGAAGCTTTCTTT.

The chain links TRBV6-1 to TRBJ2-5; 8 bases align to TRBD1. CDR3 length: 12 residues. Trimming took 4 bases from V and 5 from J; bases not matched to a gene: 0. CDR1 and CDR2 (germline): MNHNS, SASEGT. Written as DNA, the CDR3 is TGTGCCAGCAGTGGACAGGGGGAGACCCAGTACTTC. This sequence encodes CASSGQGETQYF.